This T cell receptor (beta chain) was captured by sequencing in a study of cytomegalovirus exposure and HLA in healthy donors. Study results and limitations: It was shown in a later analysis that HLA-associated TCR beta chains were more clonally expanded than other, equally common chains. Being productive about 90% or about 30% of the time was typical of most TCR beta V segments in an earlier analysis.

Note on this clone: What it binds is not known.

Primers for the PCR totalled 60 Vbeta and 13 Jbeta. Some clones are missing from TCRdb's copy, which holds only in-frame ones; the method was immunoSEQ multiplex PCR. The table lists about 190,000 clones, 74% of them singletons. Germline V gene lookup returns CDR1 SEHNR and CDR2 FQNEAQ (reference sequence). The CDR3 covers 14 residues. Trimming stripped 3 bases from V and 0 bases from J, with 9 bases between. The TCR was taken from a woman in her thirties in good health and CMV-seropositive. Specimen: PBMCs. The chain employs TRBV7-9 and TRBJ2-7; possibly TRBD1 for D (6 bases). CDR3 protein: CASSFGQPSYEQYF. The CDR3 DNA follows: TGTGCCAGCAGCTTCGGACAGCCCTCCTACGAGCAGTACTTC.